This TCR beta chain was captured by sequencing in a study of cytomegalovirus exposure and HLA in healthy donors. Study background: A data release that came early held approximately 85 million unique TCRs from HLA-typed donors.

The study ran its PCR with 60 Vbeta and 13 Jbeta primers. Libraries were prepared by immunoSEQ multiplex PCR; TCRdb keeps only in-frame clonotypes and omits some of them. The table has over 250,000 clones, around 65% seen once. The CDR3 extends over 14 amino acids. V shed 5 bases and J 6 bases; nucleotides not matched to a gene: 9. Looked up from germline, CDR1 is LNHDA and CDR2 is SQIVND (reference sequence). Study observations and caveats: Some V segments (TRBV6-2 and TRBV6-3 among them) were excluded as indistinguishable. Analysis was performed later, and it showed HLA-associated TCR beta chains to be more clonally expanded than equally common others.

Of note for this clone: The antigen is not known.

The chain joins TRBV19 to TRBJ2-7; TRBD1 matches at 8 bases. Sequenced input: PBMCs. The receptor was derived from a female donor in good health and CMV-seronegative. CDR3 region: CASSLGQGEGEQYF. In DNA, the CDR3 is TGTGCCAGTAGTCTCGGACAGGGAGAAGGCGAGCAGTACTTC.